This T cell receptor (beta chain) originates from a study of shared clonotypes between healthy human individuals. The study's findings and limits: Generally, naive subsets (rather than memory subsets) showed larger estimated richness. The small donor group covered limited genetic and exposure diversity.

To note about this clone: Its antigen is undetermined.

V gave up 5 bases and J gave up 8 bases; unmatched junction bases: 23. CDR3 size: 19 residues. Germline assignment: CDR1 MDHEN and CDR2 SYDVKM. In the authors' methods: There were no quality scores in the junction-only immunoSEQ sequences, so filtering differed. Assay: immunoSEQ multiplex PCR; the TCRdb copy retains only in-frame clones and omits some. That table furnishes V, J and clone size, whereas the DNA furnished D and trimming. Of 2 million to 2.5 million clones in the sample, about 94% are singletons; the top ten hold roughly 0.13%. The rearrangement links TRBV28 to TRBJ2-1, with TRBD2 matching 8 bases. Sequenced material: naive CD4+ T cells sorted from blood. Indicated subset: CD45RA+ positively selected. This sequence was found in a young man in good health. CDR3 in DNA: TGTGCCAGCAGTCCCTTCCCTGGGTCGTTAGCGGGGTTCTGGGATGAGCAGTTCTTC. Encoded protein: CASSPFPGSLAGFWDEQFF.